This T cell receptor (beta chain) was sequenced in a study of blood T cell repertoires in COVID-19. On the study more broadly: PBMCs, B-cell-depleted T cells, or T cells were the source of the cDNA or gDNA that made up the material.

Per the original methods: Estimation of nucleated cell counts was performed using reference gene primer amplification. Repertoires were generated with immunoSEQ multiplex PCR, while TCRdb's copy carries only in-frame clones and drops some. That table gives V, J and clone size, and the DNA gave D and trimming. The sample lists approximately 190,000 clones, around 80% occurring once. Sequenced input: peripheral blood. The receptor's source is a man in his thirties or forties with active or convalescent COVID-19.

The CDR3 DNA reads TGTGCCAGCAGTCAGGTGAGGGAAACTGAAGCTTTCTTT. Translated: CASSQVRETEAFF. J is TRBJ1-1 and V is TRBV27; D is unresolved. Germline CDR1 reads MNHEY; CDR2 reads SMNVEV (reference sequence). Trimming stripped 5 bases from V and 5 bases from J, with 12 bases between. This CDR3 is 13 amino acids long.